The 23 T cell receptor beta chains given below trace back to one sample, sequenced in a study of CD8+ T cells in alopecia areata. Extracted from the samples, RNA was reverse transcribed into cDNA to serve as the sequencing template. Assay: immunoSEQ multiplex PCR; the TCRdb copy retains only in-frame clones and omits some. Among roughly 180,000 clones listed, almost 65% were seen once. Sample: CD4+ T cells sorted from blood, taken at week 0. The source of these receptors is a human donor with alopecia areata.

V is TRBV29-1 and J is TRBJ2-3; 11 positions agree with TRBD2. The germline V gene has CDR1 SQVTM and CDR2 ANQGSEA. The CDR3 is made up of 15 amino acids. V lost 6 bases to trimming and J lost 1 base; unmatched junction nucleotides: 6. CDR3 region: CSVDASGGRTDTQYF. The DNA for the CDR3 is TGCAGCGTCGATGCTAGCGGGGGGCGCACAGATACGCAGTATTTT.

The sample holds a few counts of this clone. The chain couples TRBV7-9 to TRBJ2-1; 9 nucleotides line up with TRBD2. There are 15 residues in the CDR3. Germline V gene sequence: CDR1 SEHNR, CDR2 FQNEAQ (reference sequence). V lost 1 base, J lost 6 bases, and 4 bases stayed unmatched. The CDR3 bases are TGTGCCAGCAGCTTAGATATAGCGGGGGCCAATGAGCAGTTCTTC. Amino acids: CASSLDIAGANEQFF. The variable domain in full, completed from reference TRBV7-9 and TRBJ2-1, reads DTGVSQNPRHKITKRGQNVTFRCDPISEHNRLYWYRQTLGQGPEFLTYFQNEAQLEKSRLLSDRFSAERPKGSFSTLEIQRTEQGDSAMYLCASSLDIAGANEQFFGPGTRLTVL.

This clone was observed a single time. The chain couples TRBV25-1 to TRBJ1-1; D remains unclear. Germline V gene lookup returns CDR1 MGHDK and CDR2 SYGVNS. Trimming removed 4 bases from V and 4 bases from J, with 4 bases in between. This CDR3 is 11 amino acids long. The CDR3 sequence: CASSVGTEAFF. The CDR3 DNA reads TGTGCCAGCAGTGTGGGCACTGAAGCTTTCTTT.

This chain joins TRBV7-2 and TRBJ2-7; weak D call: TRBD2 (6 bases). The CDR3 is 12 residues long. Germline loops: CDR1 SGHTA, CDR2 FQGNSA. Trimming took 6 bases from V and 6 from J, leaving 12 bases between them. CDR3 amino acids: CASSRRGTEQYF. The CDR3 DNA follows: TGTGCCAGCAGTCGACGGGGGACCGAGCAGTACTTC.

The J gene is TRBJ2-7, the V gene TRBV10-3; the D gene is possibly TRBD1 (6 bases). The CDR3 extends over 13 amino acids. Germline CDR1 ENHRY, CDR2 SYGVKD. V was cut by 3 bases and J by 4 bases, with 10 bases left in between. CDR3 in DNA: TGTGCCATCAGTGACGGGACACAGTACGAGCAGTACTTC. This translates into CAISDGTQYEQYF.

This chain joins TRBV29-1 and TRBJ2-7; D unclear. The V gene lost 1 base and the J gene lost 5 bases, with 15 bases spanning the gap. Germline V gives CDR1 SQVTM, CDR2 ANQGSEA. There are 14 residues in the CDR3. CDR3 loop: CSVEVSVQPHEQYF. CDR3 DNA: TGCAGCGTTGAAGTGTCAGTGCAGCCGCACGAGCAGTACTTC.

This clone was counted between two and nine times. V usage is TRBV5-1 and J usage is TRBJ1-1; a possible D gene is TRBD1 (5 bases). V was clipped by 2 bases and J by 3 bases, with 11 bases between them. Germline-derived CDR1 and CDR2 are SGHRS and YFSETQ. The CDR3 spans 14 residues. The CDR3 region is CASSFSGWDTEAFF. Here the CDR3 DNA reads TGCGCCAGCAGCTTCTCAGGGTGGGACACTGAAGCTTTCTTT. Using reference TRBV5-1 and TRBJ1-1 for the parts outside the CDR3, the full variable domain is KAGVTQTPRYLIKTRGQQVTLSCSPISGHRSVSWYQQTPGQGLQFLFEYFSETQRNKGNFPGRFSGRQFSNSRSEMNVSTLELGDSALYLCASSFSGWDTEAFFGQGTRLTVV.

This clone has a single count. The chain employs TRBV9 and TRBJ2-7, with TRBD2 matching 8 bases. Germline values: CDR1 SGDLS, CDR2 YYNGEE. With V trimmed by 3 bases and J by 5 bases, 10 bases remained unmatched. CDR3 length: 15 amino acids. The CDR3 loop is CASSGRPGLVNEQYF. Written as DNA, the CDR3 is TGTGCCAGCAGCGGCCGTCCGGGACTAGTAAACGAGCAGTACTTC.

This clone was detected a few times. The chain has TRBV6-5 and TRBJ2-4; no definite D call. Trimming removed 6 bases at V and 3 bases at J, with 12 bases between. The CDR3 is 14 residues long. Per the germline V gene, CDR1 is MNHEY and CDR2 is SVGAGI. This chain's CDR3 is CASSRTHGKNIQYF. In DNA form, the CDR3 reads TGTGCCAGCAGCCGTACCCATGGCAAAAACATTCAGTACTTC.

This clone appeared a single time. The chain carries TRBV14 and TRBJ1-6; TRBD1 might be the D (5 bases). The CDR3 has 13 amino acids. V was cut by 4 bases and J by 9 bases, with 10 bases left in between. From germline, CDR1 is SGHDN and CDR2 FVKESK. The CDR3 loop is CASSPGGFSPLHF. CDR3 DNA: TGTGCCAGCAGCCCTGGGGGGTTTTCACCCCTCCACTTT.

Only a few counts were recorded for this clone. The chain recombines TRBV10-3 with TRBJ1-2; D remains unclear. The CDR3 sequence is 14 residues long. Trimming took off 4 bases at V and 8 bases at J, with 17 bases between the two ends. Germline loops: CDR1 ENHRY, CDR2 SYGVKD. The CDR3 protein is CAISAPGAPGGYTF. The CDR3 DNA reads as TGTGCCATCAGTGCCCCGGGAGCTCCTGGGGGCTACACCTTC.

The chain combines TRBV29-1 with TRBJ2-6; 7 bases map to TRBD1. J lost 0 bases, V lost 0 bases, and 8 bases had no gene match. The CDR3 covers 18 residues. The germline V gene has CDR1 SQVTM and CDR2 ANQGSEA. Here the CDR3 reads CSVEDLRGWTSGANVLTF. CDR3 nucleotides: TGCAGCGTTGAAGACCTCAGGGGGTGGACCTCTGGGGCCAACGTCCTGACTTTC. The whole variable domain, filled in from reference TRBV29-1 and TRBJ2-6, reads SAVISQKPSRDICQRGTSLTIQCQVDSQVTMMFWYRQQPGQSLTLIATANQGSEATYESGFVIDKFPISRPNLTFSTLTVSNMSPEDSSIYLCSVEDLRGWTSGANVLTFGAGSRLTVL.

As for this clone: One end of the junction is discordant with germline, which a read error may explain. This specimen includes other DNA sequences encoding the same CDR3. This chain links TRBV29-1 with TRBJ2-7; 7 nucleotides agree with TRBD1. The CDR3 totals 12 residues. Germline V gene data show CDR1 as SQVTM and CDR2 as ANQGSEA. The CDR3 here is CSVRQGVDEQYF. CDR3 DNA sequence: TGCAGCGTTAGGCAGGGGGTGGACGAGCAGTATTTC.

The gene calls are TRBV11-2 and TRBJ2-7; 7 nucleotides match TRBD1. Per germline, CDR1 SGHAT and CDR2 FQNNGV. CDR3 length equals 14 residues. With V trimmed by 4 bases and J by 2 bases, 5 bases remained unmatched. The CDR3 sequence is CASSSLRGTYEQYF. As DNA, the CDR3 is TGTGCCAGCAGCTCCCTCAGGGGGACCTACGAGCAGTACTTC.

CDR3 sequence: CASSQDQGSNTEAFF. The CDR3 DNA follows: TGCGCCAGCAGCCAAGATCAGGGCAGTAATACTGAAGCTTTCTTT. The chain uses TRBV4-1 and TRBJ1-1; TRBD1 is a possible D gene (5 bases). The V end was cut by 0 bases, the J end by 5 bases, with 13 bases between. Germline assignment: CDR1 MGHRA and CDR2 YSYEKL. The CDR3 has 15 amino acids.

Only a few counts were recorded for this clone. The chain combines TRBV12-5 with TRBJ1-5, with TRBD1 as a possible D gene (5 bases). This CDR3 spans 14 amino acids. V gave up 5 bases and J gave up 7 bases, with 15 bases separating them. Germline values: CDR1 LGHNT, CDR2 FRNRAP. CDR3 bases: TGTGCTAGTGGTCCCGGTGGGGCCTTCCAGCCCCAGCATTTT. Amino acid sequence: CASGPGGAFQPQHF.

The rearrangement joins TRBV4-1 to TRBJ1-1, with D possibly TRBD1 on 5 matching bases. The CDR3 totals 18 residues. Germline values: CDR1 MGHRA, CDR2 YSYEKL. With 4 bases removed from V and 0 bases from J, the gap between germline ends came to 21 bases. The CDR3 loop is CASSLTGTDQMLNTEAFF. CDR3 sequence (DNA): TGCGCCAGCAGCCTCACCGGGACGGACCAAATGTTGAACACTGAAGCTTTCTTT.

Of note for this clone: The same CDR3 arises from other DNA sequences in this sample as well. V is TRBV29-1 and J is TRBJ2-3; 7 positions match TRBD1. The CDR3 loop spans 12 amino acids. Germline values: CDR1 SQVTM, CDR2 ANQGSEA. Trimming cost V 6 bases and J 3 bases; bases outside gene matches: 3. The CDR3 nucleotides are TGCAGCGTGGTACAGGGGACAGATACGCAGTATTTT. This translates into CSVVQGTDTQYF.

This rearrangement joins TRBV27 to TRBJ2-7, with TRBD1 matching 7 bases. V trimming: 3 bases; J trimming: 2 bases; junction bases outside the gene matches: 4. Germline assignment: CDR1 MNHEY and CDR2 SMNVEV (reference sequence). The CDR3 has 14 amino acids. The CDR3 is CASSLFGTAYEQYF. The CDR3 DNA reads TGTGCCAGCAGTTTGTTTGGGACAGCCTACGAGCAGTACTTC.

This rearrangement joins TRBV4-2 to TRBJ2-3, with 8 bases aligning to TRBD2. CDR3 length: 15 residues. Trimming took 0 bases from V and 3 from J; bases not matched to a gene: 2. CDR1 is LGHNA and CDR2 is YNFKEQ in the germline V gene. The CDR3 loop is CASSQERGATDTQYF. The DNA of the CDR3 is TGTGCCAGCAGCCAAGAGCGGGGGGCGACAGATACGCAGTATTTT.

The sample holds one count of this clone. The chain joins TRBV2 to TRBJ1-6; maybe TRBD1 (6 bases). V lost 5 bases and J lost 6, with 11 bases in between. The CDR3 is made up of 14 amino acids. Germline assignment: CDR1 SNHLY and CDR2 FYNNEI. The CDR3 sequence is CASSWGPSNSPLHF. CDR3 coding DNA: TGTGCCAGCAGTTGGGGGCCAAGTAATTCACCCCTCCACTTT.

V gene TRBV4-1 combines with J gene TRBJ1-5, with D possibly being TRBD1 (6 bases). From germline, CDR1 is MGHRA and CDR2 YSYEKL. Between the trimmed V and J ends, which lost 2 bases and 4 bases, there was a span of 18 bases. CDR3 length equals 17 residues. CDR3 region: CASSQPSYRVGNQPQHF. CDR3 coding DNA: TGCGCCAGCAGCCAACCCTCCTACAGGGTCGGGAATCAGCCCCAGCATTTT.

This rearrangement joins TRBV30 to TRBJ1-2; TRBD1 matches 10 bases. V trimming: 3 bases; J trimming: 6 bases; junction bases outside the gene matches: 4. Germline-derived CDR1 and CDR2 are GTSNPN and SVGIG (reference sequence). This CDR3 spans 13 amino acids. CDR3 loop: CAWSPDRGNGYTF. CDR3 coding DNA: TGTGCCTGGAGCCCGGACAGGGGGAATGGCTACACCTTC.